This record covers a single T cell receptor (beta chain). No cognate antigen has been identified for it. No much larger clone is present one base from it, and per-base qualities are unavailable. CD8 naive samples were CD45RO-negative cells positively selected for CCR7, giving a CD45RA+CCR7+ population that excluded TemRA cells. The donors were healthy, HIV-negative adults with no recently reported acute infections or vaccinations. Only Caucasian adults living in Nashville, Tennessee, USA were represented among the donors. Blood was obtained by leukapheresis, after which PBMCs were separated by Ficoll-Histopaque density gradient centrifugation and cryopreserved in liquid nitrogen vapor phase. Analytical flow cytometry was used to check the purity and quantity of each magnetically sorted T cell population. Each sorted fraction had its genomic DNA isolated and then quantified by UV absorbance on a Nanodrop 2000c.

The data were taken from a study of shared clonotypes between healthy human individuals (dated by TCRdb to 2020 to 2021). Regarding the complete study: The cohort comprised a couple of women and three men aged 18 to 49 years. For each donor, CD4 naive and CD4 memory were each given three plates, CD8 naive was given two plates, and CD8 memory was given one plate. To estimate repertoire size and how much clonotypes are shared between individuals, the study performed deep sequencing of blood TCR repertoires from about five healthy adults. To increase sequencing depth and limit assay-specific biases, TCR repertoire library preparation and sequencing were carried out by different laboratories using diverse techniques. Between about 0.9 and 9 billion PBMCs per donor were obtained by leukapheresis. What the study reported, not specific to this receptor: Compared with non-shared clonotypes, clonotypes shared by all four sorted-subset donors had higher generation probabilities. Sampling was restricted to blood, and TCR repertoires in tissues likely differ from the TCR repertoires found in blood. Because the study included a small number of donors, the genetic and exposure-history diversity represented was limited. Rarefaction of sorted-subset datasets indicated incomplete sequencing despite the large sequencing depth. Pairwise subsampling indicated that sequencing depth was expected to affect the degree of clonotype sharing among donors. Across a handful of donors, about 5.2% of naive CD4, approximately 3.5% of naive CD8, 2% to 2.5% of memory CD4, and approximately 0.4% of memory CD8 clonotypes were shared. Naive subsets generally had larger estimated clonotype richness than memory subsets did.

Using the deep immunoSEQ assay, TCR CDR3 regions were amplified from genomic DNA by multiplex PCR. Extracted genomic DNA from each cell subset was distributed evenly across all wells of several immunoSEQ 96-well plates, and each plate was treated as a replicate. For sorted subsets, about 0.2 ug genomic DNA, equal to tens of thousands of T cell genomes, was loaded into each replicate PCR. The purified libraries were quantified using a Qubit 3.0 fluorometer, sized with a Bioanalyzer 2100, and then quantified again using the KAPA Library Quantification kit. A separate single-read 150-cycle Illumina NextSeq 550 flow cell was used to sequence each immunoSEQ 96-well plate. The authors processed their data as follows. Because the immunoSEQ output held only junctional sequences and lacked quality scores, the filtering could not match the filtering applied to full-length reads. To assign V/J genes and CDR3, sequences were annotated using PyIR, a Python wrapper for IgBLAST v1.9, with IMGT germline references. Reads with weak V/J assignments (E-value above 1e-6), missing CDR3, stop codons, out-of-frame junctions, or ambiguous translated residues were removed. V3J clonotypes were defined as sequences sharing the same inferred V gene, J gene, and CDR3 amino acid sequence. Percentage overlap between repertoires was computed as shared unique clonotypes divided by the size of the smaller repertoire. Three approaches were used to assess repertoire richness: RTK rarefaction, the Chao1 estimator, and Recon v2.1 estimates of unobserved clonotypes. Generation probabilities were computed with OLGA for all TCRbeta clonotypes obtained by the gDNA method from four donors. Sourced from immuneACCESS, this table was stored by TCRdb with only in-frame sequences that have V and J called. A share of the clones is absent; for the studies checked, an unresolved V gene accounts for under half, and the remainder has no known explanation. D and trimming come from the DNA, and the V and J calls and clone size come from that table. The sample table lists under 2,000,000 clones, about 95% of them with a count of one. 1% to 1.5% of the sample goes to the ten largest clones.

The sequence was collected from a man between 18 and 35 years old in good health. The sample was naive CD8+ T cells sorted from blood. In light of the paper, this sample's cell subset or site label describes: CD45RA+CCR7+.

The CDR3 region: CASRQDSTWEQYF. The bases read TGTGCCAGCAGACAAGACAGTACGTGGGAGCAGTACTTC. This receptor chain uses TRBV7-9 and TRBJ2-7; the D segment could be TRBD1, given 5 matching bases. V loses 6 bases of germline sequence and J loses 7 bases, and the interval between the two ends is 16 bases. The germline V gene (reference sequence) gives CDR1 as SEHNR and CDR2 as FQNEAQ. The CDR3 starts with the cysteine, ends with the phenylalanine, and has 13 residues. Only the CDR3 region is kept as DNA, spanning 39 bases read in frame from base 1.